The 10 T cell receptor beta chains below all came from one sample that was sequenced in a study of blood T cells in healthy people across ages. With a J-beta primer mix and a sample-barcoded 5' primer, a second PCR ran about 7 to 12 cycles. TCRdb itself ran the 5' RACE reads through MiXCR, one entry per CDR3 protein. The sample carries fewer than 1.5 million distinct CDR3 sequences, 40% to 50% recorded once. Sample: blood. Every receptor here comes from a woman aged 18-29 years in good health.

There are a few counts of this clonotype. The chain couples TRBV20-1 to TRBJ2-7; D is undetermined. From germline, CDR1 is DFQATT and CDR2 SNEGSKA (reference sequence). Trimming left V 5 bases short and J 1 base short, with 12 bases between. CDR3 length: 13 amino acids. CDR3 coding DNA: TGCAGTGCTGGGCAGCCCGGGTCCTACGAGCAGTACTTC. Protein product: CSAGQPGSYEQYF.

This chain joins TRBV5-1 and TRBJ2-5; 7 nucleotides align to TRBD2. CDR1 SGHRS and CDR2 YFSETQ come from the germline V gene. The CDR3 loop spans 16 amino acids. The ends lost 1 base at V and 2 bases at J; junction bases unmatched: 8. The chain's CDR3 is CASSLSGGTGQETQYF. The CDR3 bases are TGCGCCAGCAGCTTGTCGGGGGGTACGGGGCAAGAGACCCAGTACTTC.

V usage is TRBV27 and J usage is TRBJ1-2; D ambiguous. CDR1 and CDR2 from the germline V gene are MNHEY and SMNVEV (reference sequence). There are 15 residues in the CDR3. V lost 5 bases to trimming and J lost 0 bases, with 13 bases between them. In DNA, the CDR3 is TGTGCCAGCAGTCCCAATTCAGAACCTAACTATGGCTACACCTTC. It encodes CASSPNSEPNYGYTF.

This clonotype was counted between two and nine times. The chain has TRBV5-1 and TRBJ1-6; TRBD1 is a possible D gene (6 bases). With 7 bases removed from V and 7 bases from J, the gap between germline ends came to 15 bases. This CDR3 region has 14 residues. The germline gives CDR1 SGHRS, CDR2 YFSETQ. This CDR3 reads CASGATDRNSPLHF. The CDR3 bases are TGCGCCAGCGGGGCCACGGACAGAAATTCACCCCTCCACTTT.

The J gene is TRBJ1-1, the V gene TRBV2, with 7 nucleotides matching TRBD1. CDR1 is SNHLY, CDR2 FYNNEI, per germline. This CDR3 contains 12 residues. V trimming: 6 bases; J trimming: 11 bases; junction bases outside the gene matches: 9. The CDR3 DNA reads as TGTGCCAGCAGGGCAGGGGGAATATTGGCTTTCTTT. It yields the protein CASRAGGILAFF.

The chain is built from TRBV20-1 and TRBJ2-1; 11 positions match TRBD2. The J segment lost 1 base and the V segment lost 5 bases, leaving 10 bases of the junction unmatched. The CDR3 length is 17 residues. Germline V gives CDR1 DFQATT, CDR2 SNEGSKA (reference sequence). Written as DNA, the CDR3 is TGCAGTGCTTTCTTGTCTAGCGGGAGGCCGTCCTACAATGAGCAGTTCTTC. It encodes CSAFLSSGRPSYNEQFF.

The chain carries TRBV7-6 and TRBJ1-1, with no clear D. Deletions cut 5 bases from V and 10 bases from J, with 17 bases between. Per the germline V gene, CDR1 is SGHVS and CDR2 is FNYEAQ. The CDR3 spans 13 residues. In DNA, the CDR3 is TGTGCCAGCAGCCCACCCGCAACCGGTGGAGCTTTCTTT. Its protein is CASSPPATGGAFF.

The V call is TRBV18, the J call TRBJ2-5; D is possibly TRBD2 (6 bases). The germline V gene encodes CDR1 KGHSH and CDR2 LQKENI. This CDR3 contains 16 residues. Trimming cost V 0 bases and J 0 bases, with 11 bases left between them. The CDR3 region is CASSPPKRAYQETQYF. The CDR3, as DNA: TGTGCCAGCTCACCACCGAAGCGGGCGTACCAAGAGACCCAGTACTTC.

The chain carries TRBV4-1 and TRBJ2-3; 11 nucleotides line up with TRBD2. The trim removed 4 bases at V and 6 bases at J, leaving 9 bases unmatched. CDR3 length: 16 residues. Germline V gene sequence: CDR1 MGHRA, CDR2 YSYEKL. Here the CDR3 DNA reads TGCGCCAGCAGCCCGTTACTAGCGGGGGCTCGGGATACGCAGTATTTT. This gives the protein CASSPLLAGARDTQYF.

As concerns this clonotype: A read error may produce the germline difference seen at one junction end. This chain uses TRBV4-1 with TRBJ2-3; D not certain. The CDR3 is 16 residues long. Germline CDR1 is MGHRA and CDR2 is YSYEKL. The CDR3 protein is CASSQELGITTNTQYF. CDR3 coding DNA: TGCGCCAGCAGCCAAGAACTGGGCATCACCACAAATACGCAGTATTTT.